Listed here is a single T cell receptor beta chain. Its antigen remains undetermined. It has no much larger one-base neighbor in the sample; base qualities were not kept. The trial excluded patients who had a history of autoimmune disease or were on systemic immunosuppression. Peripheral blood for TCR sequencing was collected from all dose cohorts at baseline, on cycle 4 day 1, and on cycle 7 day 1. Samples came from an open-label, multicenter, first-in-human phase I dose-escalation trial of ivuxolimab. Adults with locally advanced or metastatic melanoma, renal cell, hepatocellular, or head and neck squamous cell carcinoma were enrolled in the trial. Before TCR sequencing, CD4+ T cells and CD8+ T cells from peripheral blood were sorted into separate populations. Genomic DNA was isolated from the sorted cells so that the TCRbeta CDR3 region could be sequenced. TCRbeta CDR3 regions were sequenced using the immunoSEQ Assay. TCRdb took this table from immuneACCESS and kept in-frame rearrangements with V and J called. Such tables lack part of the clones; where checked against another copy, unresolved V genes explain under half of the gap, and the rest is unexplained. The sample table contains approximately 19,000 clones; only one count was recorded for approximately 90% of them. The ten largest account for about 11% of the sample.

This specimen comes from a study of OX40 agonist ivuxolimab in advanced cancers. Concerning the study at large: Ivuxolimab was a fully human IgG2 agonistic monoclonal antibody targeting the costimulatory receptor OX40 (CD134). Intravenous ivuxolimab was administered to patients every 2 weeks at six dose levels: 0.01, 0.1, 0.3, 1.5, 3 and 10 mg/kg. Among the roughly 50 dose-escalation patients, about 20 had hepatocellular carcinoma, around 15 melanoma, 9 renal cell carcinoma and 9 head and neck cancer. In the dose-escalation cohort, 82.7% of patients were male, and the mean age was roughly 60 years, with a range of roughly 20 to 79. Prior anti-PD-1, anti-PD-L1 or anti-CTLA-4 therapy was permitted, and checkpoint inhibitors had been received by more than 35% of dose-escalation patients. Partial responses occurred in three dose-escalation patients, of whom one had hepatocellular carcinoma and two had cutaneous melanoma. The purpose of peripheral TCRbeta sequencing was to test whether ivuxolimab changed TCR sequence diversity and led to clonal T-cell expansion. The paper describes the monotherapy dose-escalation part (N = 52 patients) of the phase I trial of ivuxolimab. General conclusions and limits of the study: At doses of 0.1 to 3.0 mg/kg, clonal expansion of both CD4+ and CD8+ T cells in blood was seen between baseline and week 6. The antigen specificity of the clonally expanded peripheral T cells was not determined. In the 0.1-3.0 mg/kg groups, partial responders had among the lowest normalized peripheral clonal expansion, particularly in CD8+ T cells. Low levels of normalized T-cell clonal expansion were also shown by some nonresponding patients. After ivuxolimab, more expanded clones were found on average in CD8+ T cells than in CD4+ T cells.

V lost 1 base and J lost 7 bases; the stretch between them is 14 bases long. Per the germline V gene, SNHLY is the CDR1 and FYNNEI is the CDR2. Inclusive of the bounding cysteine and phenylalanine, the CDR3 is 16 residues long. Only CDR3 DNA is held: 48 bases, read in frame from base 1. Sequencing used CD4+ or CD8+ T cells sorted from blood, obtained in a trial of the OX40 agonist ivuxolimab. The clonotype comes from an adult with an advanced solid tumor such as melanoma, head and neck, liver or kidney cancer. Recombination connected TRBV2 to TRBJ1-6, and perhaps TRBD1 as D gene, on 5 matching bases. The CDR3 amino acid sequence is: CASSEGVGLGNSPLHF. The bases are TGTGCCAGCAGTGAAGGTGTGGGGCTGGGGAATTCACCCCTCCACTTT.